This T cell receptor (beta chain) appears in the sequencing data of a study of PD-1 blockade in classical Hodgkin lymphoma. Study-wide points: Before treatment, complete responders showed about the same diversity as newly diagnosed patients.

CDR3 length: 15 amino acids. Germline assignment: CDR1 MNHEY and CDR2 SMNVEV (reference sequence). V trimming: 4 bases; J trimming: 5 bases; junction bases outside the gene matches: 7. Concerning this clone: The target antigen is unknown.

Following autologous stem cell transplantation, relapse occurred in every patient, and exposure to brentuximab vedotin varied. The method was immunoSEQ multiplex PCR; TCRdb's version includes in-frame clones alone and lacks a portion of them. This repertoire shows about 90,000 clones, about 93% found once; its top ten account for about 2.7%. Sequencing was performed on peripheral blood mononuclear cells (PBMCs), taken before the second cycle of nivolumab. The TCR comes from a human donor with classical Hodgkin lymphoma. J is TRBJ1-1 and V is TRBV27, with 10 bases fitting TRBD1. CDR3 residues: CASSSRQGARTEAFF. In DNA form, the CDR3 reads TGTGCCAGCAGTTCCCGACAGGGGGCACGGACTGAAGCTTTCTTT.